These 13 T cell receptor beta chains were all obtained from the same sample, sequenced in a study of cytotoxic CD8 clonotypes in ibrutinib-treated CLL. Some clones are missing from TCRdb's copy, which holds only in-frame ones; the method was immunoSEQ multiplex PCR. The sample includes more than 200,000 clones, over 65% of them seen just once. This specimen consisted of PBMCs, obtained after 12 months of ibrutinib treatment. Source of these receptors: a human donor with chronic lymphocytic leukemia.

The chain uses TRBV9 and TRBJ1-4; 12 bases are a match to TRBD1. Per the germline V gene, CDR1 is SGDLS and CDR2 is YYNGEE. V trimming: 2 bases; J trimming: 8 bases; junction bases outside the gene matches: 10. The length of the CDR3 is 17 residues. CDR3 coding DNA: TGTGCCAGCAGCGTGTTCCAGGGACAGGGGGCCGGAGAAAAACTGTTTTTT. The encoded protein is CASSVFQGQGAGEKLFF.

The V and J genes are TRBV18 and TRBJ1-1, with TRBD1 as a possible D gene (6 bases). Deletions cut 4 bases from V and 3 bases from J, with 12 bases between. The CDR3 extends over 14 amino acids. CDR1 KGHSH and CDR2 LQKENI come from the germline V gene. The CDR3 spells CASSLDRQDTEAFF. The DNA of the CDR3 is TGTGCCAGCTCACTGGATAGACAGGACACTGAAGCTTTCTTT.

The chain joins TRBV7-2 to TRBJ1-1, with 7 bases lining up with TRBD1. Per the germline V gene, CDR1 is SGHTA and CDR2 is FQGNSA. V trimming: 0 bases; J trimming: 5 bases; junction bases outside the gene matches: 9. The CDR3 has 16 amino acids. CDR3 sequence (DNA): TGTGCCAGCAGCTTAGCCCCAGCAGGGGGGGGAACTGAAGCTTTCTTT. Its translation: CASSLAPAGGGTEAFF.

J is TRBJ1-1 and V is TRBV28; TRBD1 matches at 10 bases. Germline loops: CDR1 MDHEN, CDR2 SYDVKM. Trimming cost V 5 bases and J 0 bases; bases outside gene matches: 9. This CDR3 region has 17 residues. For the CDR3, the DNA is TGTGCCAGCAGTCCTCGGGACAGGGGCCATATGAACACTGAAGCTTTCTTT. Amino acids: CASSPRDRGHMNTEAFF.

The V and J genes are TRBV19 and TRBJ2-2; D tentatively fits TRBD1 or TRBD2 (5 bases each). CDR1 is LNHDA, CDR2 SQIVND, per germline (reference sequence). V gave up 7 bases and J gave up 5 bases, with 20 bases separating them. The CDR3 extends over 16 amino acids. CDR3 coding DNA: TGTGCCAGTAACATAGGGCCTCGGGGCTTAACCGGGGAGCTGTTTTTT. Translation: CASNIGPRGLTGELFF.

The rearrangement joins TRBV2 to TRBJ2-1, with 9 bases lining up with TRBD2. CDR1 SNHLY and CDR2 FYNNEI come from the germline V gene. The CDR3 spans 15 residues. Trimming removed 7 bases from V and 14 bases from J; junction bases left unmatched: 18. Here the CDR3 reads CASNTQGGRAMVKFF. CDR3 DNA: TGTGCCAGCAATACGCAGGGCGGGAGGGCCATGGTGAAGTTCTTC.

This sequence joins TRBV6-6 and TRBJ2-7; tentative D call: TRBD1 (6 bases). CDR3 length: 13 residues. Trimming took 2 bases from V and 6 from J, leaving 11 bases between them. CDR1 and CDR2 from the germline V gene are MNHNY and SVGAGI (reference sequence). The CDR3: CASSYARGSEQYF. The CDR3 DNA reads as TGTGCCAGCAGTTACGCCAGGGGATCCGAGCAGTACTTC.

The rearrangement links TRBV5-1 to TRBJ2-2; 13 bases fit TRBD2. CDR1 SGHRS and CDR2 YFSETQ come from the germline V gene. The ends lost 3 bases at V and 7 bases at J; junction bases unmatched: 6. CDR3 length: 16 residues. The DNA of the CDR3 is TGCGCCAGCAGCTGGGGGACTAGCGGGACAGGCGGGGAGCTGTTTTTT. This codes for CASSWGTSGTGGELFF. Looking up the rest from reference TRBV5-1 and TRBJ2-2 gives the full variable domain: KAGVTQTPRYLIKTRGQQVTLSCSPISGHRSVSWYQQTPGQGLQFLFEYFSETQRNKGNFPGRFSGRQFSNSRSEMNVSTLELGDSALYLCASSWGTSGTGGELFFGEGSRLTVL.

CDR3 protein: CATSSLMGARGNQPQHF. The CDR3 nucleotides read TGTGCCACCAGCAGCCTGATGGGGGCGAGAGGCAATCAGCCCCAGCATTTT. The J gene is TRBJ1-5, the V gene TRBV15; D perhaps matches TRBD1 (6 bases). In germline, CDR1 is LNHNV, CDR2 YYDKDF (reference sequence). Trimming removed 3 bases at V and 2 bases at J, with 17 bases between. The CDR3 totals 17 residues.

The V gene is TRBV5-1, the J gene TRBJ2-7, with 7 nucleotides matching TRBD1. V lost 3 bases and J lost 6; bases outside the gene matches: 12. From germline, CDR1 is SGHRS and CDR2 YFSETQ. The CDR3 is 15 residues long. Here the CDR3 reads CASSSGTVQSGEQYF. CDR3 DNA: TGCGCCAGCAGCTCCGGGACAGTCCAATCTGGCGAGCAGTACTTC. The full variable domain, with the rest looked up from reference TRBV5-1 and TRBJ2-7, is KAGVTQTPRYLIKTRGQQVTLSCSPISGHRSVSWYQQTPGQGLQFLFEYFSETQRNKGNFPGRFSGRQFSNSRSEMNVSTLELGDSALYLCASSSGTVQSGEQYFGPGTRLTVT.

This clone appeared a few times. The V and J genes are TRBV4-3 and TRBJ2-3, with 12 bases identical to TRBD2. Germline CDR1 reads LGHNA; CDR2 reads YSLEER. The CDR3 runs to 19 residues. The V segment lost 1 base and the J segment 3 bases; nucleotides outside the gene matches: 11. CDR3 sequence reads: CASSQVWASGRARTDTQYF. In DNA, the CDR3 is TGCGCCAGCAGCCAAGTTTGGGCTAGCGGGAGGGCGAGAACAGATACGCAGTATTTT.

The chain combines TRBV30 with TRBJ2-7, with D uncertain. The V end lost 1 base, the J end lost 5 bases, and 9 bases lay between the germline ends. Germline loops: CDR1 GTSNPN, CDR2 SVGIG (reference sequence). This CDR3 region has 12 residues. As DNA, the CDR3 is TGTGCCTGGAGTGCCAGAAGCGACGAGCAGTACTTC. Amino acids: CAWSARSDEQYF.

A few counts support this clone. This chain connects TRBV4-1 to TRBJ2-3; 11 bases align to TRBD2. V lost 4 bases and J lost 6; bases outside the gene matches: 12. There are 17 residues in the CDR3. From germline, CDR1 is MGHRA and CDR2 YSYEKL. The CDR3 is CASSLAGTSGREDTQYF. As DNA, the CDR3 is TGCGCCAGCAGCCTTGCCGGGACTAGCGGTCGTGAGGATACGCAGTATTTT.